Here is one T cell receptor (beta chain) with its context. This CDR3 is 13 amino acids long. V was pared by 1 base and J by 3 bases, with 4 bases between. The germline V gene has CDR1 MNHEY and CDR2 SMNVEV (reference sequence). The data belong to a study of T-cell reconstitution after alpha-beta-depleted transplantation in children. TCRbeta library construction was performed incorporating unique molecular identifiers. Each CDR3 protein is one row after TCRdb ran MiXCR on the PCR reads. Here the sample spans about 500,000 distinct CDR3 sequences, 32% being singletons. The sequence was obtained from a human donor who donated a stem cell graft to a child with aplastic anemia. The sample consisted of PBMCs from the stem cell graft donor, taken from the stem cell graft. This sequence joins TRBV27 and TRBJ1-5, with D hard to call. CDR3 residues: CASSLWPNQPQHF. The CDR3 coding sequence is TGTGCCAGCAGTTTATGGCCCAATCAGCCCCAGCATTTT.